These 2 T cell receptor beta chains came from one sample sequenced in a study of blood T cells in healthy people across ages. Using a J-beta primer mix together with a sample-barcoded 5' primer, a second PCR was run for roughly 6 to 12 cycles. TCRdb independently ran MiXCR on the 5' RACE reads; one entry per CDR3 protein. The sample carries some 1.4 million distinct CDR3 sequences, 40% to 50% recorded once. Sequencing was done on a sample of blood. Receptors originate from a woman aged 18-29 years in good health.

This chain uses TRBV7-6 with TRBJ2-3; 10 bases agree with TRBD2. The junction had 8 bases not matched to a gene; V was cut back by 2 bases and J by 6 bases. Germline V gene sequence: CDR1 SGHVS, CDR2 FNYEAQ. The CDR3 contains 16 residues. As DNA, the CDR3 is TGTGCCAGCAGCTTAATCAGCGGGGGGGCGTCGGATACGCAGTATTTT. This encodes CASSLISGGASDTQYF.

The chain is built from TRBV7-2 and TRBJ2-1; tentatively, D is TRBD1 or TRBD2 (6 bases each). The CDR3 has 15 residues. CDR1 SGHTA and CDR2 FQGNSA come from the germline V gene. V was cut by 6 bases and J by 7 bases, with 19 bases left in between. In nucleotides, the CDR3 is TGTGCCAGCAGTCCCCATCGGGGGCCCGGGAATGAGCAGTTCTTC. This codes for CASSPHRGPGNEQFF.